This T cell receptor beta chain was obtained from a study of neoadjuvant anti-PD-1 for oral cavity cancer. Turning to the study itself: Around day 43, patients without progression received a fourth nivolumab dose before surgery. Overall study findings and caveats: With three patients per group, TCR findings need larger cohorts.

Patients had HPV-negative, locally advanced oral cavity squamous cell carcinoma. PBMCs were not maintained or expanded in culture before analysis. As regards this clone: The antigen is not known.

Only in-frame clones appear in the TCRdb table, and some are missing; sequencing was by immunoSEQ multiplex PCR. Of tens of thousands of clones listed, approximately 79% are singletons. Sequenced material: PBMCs, taken before nivolumab (anti-PD-1) treatment. The TCR comes from a person aged 35-79 years with oral cavity squamous cell carcinoma.

The CDR3 sequence is CASSSGTGVEPQHF. The DNA for the CDR3 is TGTGCCAGCAGTAGTGGGACAGGGGTTGAGCCCCAGCATTTT. The gene calls are TRBV6-4 and TRBJ1-5; TRBD1 matches at 10 bases. The germline CDR1 and CDR2 sequences are MRHNA and SNTAGT. V was clipped by 5 bases and J by 8 bases; unmatched bases: 6. This CDR3 has 14 amino acids.